The rows below give T cell receptor beta chains drawn from one sample of a study of identical twins. Each CDR3 protein gets one entry after TCRdb re-called the 5' RACE reads with MiXCR. The data contain 1.5 million or so distinct CDR3 sequences, less than 40% of them singletons. Source material: cord blood. The receptors shown here come from a newborn girl in good health. The CDR3 runs from the conserved cysteine through the conserved F or W. Fields, in order: J gene, D gene, V gene, clone size, CDR3 protein, CDR3 DNA. The D gene is left open where the match is weak. Size is omitted from some rows. Given values are once, few, many or a class for expanded clones.

TRBJ2-7 | NA | TRBV6-1 | few | CASSDLWRLEYEQYF | TGTGCCAGCAGTGATTTATGGCGGCTGGAATACGAGCAGTACTTC
TRBJ1-2 | NA | TRBV5-1 | few | CATSLDKVYGYTF | TGCGCCACCTCACTGGACAAGGTCTATGGCTACACCTTC
TRBJ2-4 | TRBD2 | TRBV7-2 | NA | CASSYGTSGENIQYF | TGTGCCAGCAGCTATGGGACTAGCGGGGAAAACATTCAGTACTTC
TRBJ2-7 | NA | TRBV12-3/TRBV12-4 | many | CASSGFLNSYEQYF | TGTGCCAGCAGTGGCTTTCTCAACTCCTACGAGCAGTACTTC
TRBJ2-7 | TRBD2 | TRBV20-1 | many | CSASTSGGSEQYF | TGCAGTGCGTCGACTAGCGGGGGATCCGAGCAGTACTTC
TRBJ2-1 | NA | TRBV27 | NA | CASSTRPEETQFF | TGTGCCAGCAGCACCCGGCCGGAAGAGACCCAGTTCTTC
TRBJ1-4 | TRBD1 | TRBV20-1 | NA | CSARVPRGVEKLFF | TGCAGTGCTAGAGTCCCCAGGGGGGTCGAAAAACTGTTTTTT
TRBJ2-2 | NA | TRBV29-1 | NA | CSVVSAGNTGELFF | TGCAGCGTTGTATCGGCGGGGAACACCGGGGAGCTGTTTTTT
TRBJ2-7 | NA | TRBV12-3/TRBV12-4 | NA | CASRQGGDNEQYF | TGTGCCAGCAGACAGGGGGGGGACAATGAGCAGTACTTC
TRBJ2-1 | NA | TRBV4-2 | many | CASSQDQPGYNEQFF | TGTGCCAGCAGCCAAGATCAACCCGGGTACAATGAGCAGTTCTTC
TRBJ2-7 | NA | TRBV28 | NA | CASSGTFSSSYNEQYF | TGTGCCAGCAGCGGGACTTTCTCGAGCTCCTACAATGAGCAGTACTTC
TRBJ2-1 | TRBD2 | TRBV7-9 | NA | CASSPQRGWGYNEQFF | TGTGCCAGCAGCCCCCAGCGGGGATGGGGATACAATGAGCAGTTCTTC
TRBJ2-7 | TRBD1 | TRBV4-1 | NA | CASSQGETGNYNEQYF | TGCGCCAGCAGCCAAGGCGAGACAGGGAACTACAATGAGCAGTACTTC
TRBJ2-1 | NA | TRBV24-1 | NA | CATSDPDLQTQFF | TGTGCCACCAGTGATCCGGACCTACAGACCCAGTTCTTC
TRBJ2-3 | TRBD1 | TRBV24-1 | many | CATSDLQTKQGYTQYF | TGTGCCACCAGTGATTTGCAGACGAAACAGGGGTATACGCAGTATTTT
TRBJ2-1 | TRBD2 | TRBV9 | NA | CASSVDLAGLYNEQFF | TGTGCCAGCAGCGTAGATCTAGCGGGGCTGTACAATGAGCAGTTCTTC
TRBJ2-1 | NA | TRBV12-3/TRBV12-4 | few | CASRLYTYNEQFF | TGTGCCAGCAGACTCTACACCTACAATGAGCAGTTCTTC
TRBJ2-7 | NA | TRBV10-3 | NA | CAIKSGTYEQYF | TGTGCCATCAAATCAGGGACCTACGAGCAGTACTTC
TRBJ1-5 | TRBD1 | TRBV12-3/TRBV12-4 | NA | CASSIRTGNQPRHF | TGTGCCAGCAGCATCAGGACAGGCAATCAGCCCCGGCATTTT
TRBJ2-1 | TRBD2 | TRBV7-2 | NA | CASSSPRGSGAPEQFF | TGTGCCAGCAGCTCTCCCCGGGGTAGCGGGGCACCCGAGCAGTTCTTC
TRBJ1-2 | NA | TRBV15 | few | CATSREERAGYTF | TGTGCCACCAGCAGAGAGGAAAGGGCTGGCTACACCTTC
TRBJ2-7 | NA | TRBV4-1 | NA | CASSQEGAPIYEQYF | TGCGCCAGCAGCCAAGAGGGGGCCCCTATCTACGAGCAGTACTTC
TRBJ2-5 | TRBD1 | TRBV24-1 | many | CATSDFGTAQETQYF | TGTGCCACCAGTGATTTCGGGACAGCGCAAGAGACCCAGTACTTC
TRBJ2-7 | NA | TRBV6-6 | NA | CASSYSTGTSYEQYF | TGTGCCAGCAGTTACTCTACAGGGACCTCCTACGAGCAGTACTTC
TRBJ2-3 | TRBD2 | TRBV12-3/TRBV12-4 | NA | CASSDTGTSADTEYF | TGTGCCAGCAGTGATACCGGGACTAGCGCAGATACGGAGTATTTT
TRBJ2-7 | NA | TRBV2 | few | CASSDGLRWLEQYF | TGTGCCAGCAGTGACGGCCTCCGGTGGTTGGAGCAGTACTTC
TRBJ1-2 | NA | TRBV29-1 | few | CSVDDRSNYGYTF | TGCAGCGTTGATGACAGGTCTAACTATGGCTACACCTTC
TRBJ2-3 | NA | TRBV15 | NA | CATSRVGDPDTQYF | TGTGCCACCAGCAGAGTAGGCGACCCAGATACGCAGTATTTT